The 9 T cell receptor beta chains given below trace back to one sample, sequenced in a study of response to subunit inactivated influenza vaccine. MiXCR, run by TCRdb on the RT-PCR reads, gives a single entry per CDR3 protein. The table lists over 400,000 distinct CDR3 sequences, 13% of them singletons. The starting material was PBMCs from blood, obtained roughly 47 days after vaccination. The receptors come from a man aged 50 or older who received an inactivated influenza vaccine.

In this sample, this clonotype turned up a few times. The chain is built from TRBV28 and TRBJ2-1; no clear D gene. Trimming left V 8 bases short and J 2 bases short, with 10 bases between. CDR1 MDHEN and CDR2 SYDVKM come from the germline V gene. CDR3 length: 13 amino acids. The CDR3 sequence is CASPAAPYNEQFF. The CDR3 DNA is TGTGCCAGCCCGGCGGCCCCCTACAATGAGCAGTTCTTC.

To note about this clonotype: A much larger clone differs from this one at a single base, so this may be a read error. This chain uses TRBV5-1 with TRBJ2-7, with a possible D match to TRBD2 (7 bases). The CDR3 consists of 15 residues. Germline V gene sequence: CDR1 SGHRS, CDR2 YFSETQ. This chain's CDR3 is CGSSLGASGTYEQYF. CDR3 in DNA: TGCGGCAGCAGCTTGGGGGCTAGCGGAACCTACGAGCAGTACTTC.

This clonotype was detected many times. This rearrangement joins TRBV5-5 to TRBJ2-3; D gene uncertain. The CDR3 is made up of 13 amino acids. V shed 4 bases and J shed 8 bases, with 14 bases lying between them. Looked up from germline, CDR1 is SGHKS and CDR2 is YYEKEE (reference sequence). The CDR3 sequence is CASSPPRPGTQYF. As DNA, the CDR3 is TGTGCCAGCAGCCCACCTCGTCCCGGTACGCAGTATTTT.

The V call is TRBV7-2, the J call TRBJ2-1, with 7 bases that match TRBD2. J was trimmed by 0 bases and V by 5 bases; bases with no gene match: 4. The CDR3 has 15 amino acids. Germline V gives CDR1 SGHTA, CDR2 FQGNSA. The chain's CDR3 is CASSATSASYNEQFF. For the CDR3, the DNA is TGTGCCAGCAGCGCAACTAGCGCCTCCTACAATGAGCAGTTCTTC.

The chain couples TRBV24-1 to TRBJ1-2; D is unresolved. V was shortened by 7 bases and J by 2 bases, with 10 bases between the two germline ends. The CDR3 is made up of 13 amino acids. Germline assignment: CDR1 KGHDR and CDR2 SFDVKD. This chain's CDR3 is CATRAGWNYGYTF. As DNA, the CDR3 is TGTGCCACCAGAGCAGGATGGAACTATGGCTACACCTTC.

Only a few counts were recorded for this clonotype. V usage is TRBV15 and J usage is TRBJ1-2; a possible D gene is TRBD1 (6 bases). The CDR3 runs 15 residues. V was pared by 0 bases and J by 9 bases, with 17 bases between. Germline lookup yields CDR1 LNHNV and CDR2 YYDKDF (reference sequence). The CDR3 loop is CATSRDLTGLMSYTF. Here the CDR3 DNA reads TGTGCCACCAGCAGAGATTTAACAGGGTTAATGAGCTACACCTTC.

The chain uses TRBV7-2 and TRBJ2-7; TRBD2 matches 8 bases. V shed 10 bases, J shed 4 bases, and the junction held 6 bases outside the gene matches. The CDR3 length is 12 residues. The germline V gene encodes CDR1 SGHTA and CDR2 FQGNSA. CDR3 DNA sequence: TGTGCCAACACCTCTAGCGGGTACGAGCAGTACTTC. The encoded protein is CANTSSGYEQYF.

The chain uses TRBV9 and TRBJ2-3, with D possibly called TRBD1 or TRBD2 (6 bases each). V lost 2 bases to trimming and J lost 4 bases, with 17 bases between them. The CDR3 totals 16 residues. Germline CDR1 reads SGDLS; CDR2 reads YYNGEE. The CDR3 region is CASSVMGGHRADTQYF. The CDR3 DNA is TGTGCCAGCAGCGTCATGGGGGGCCATAGGGCAGATACGCAGTATTTT.

This chain joins TRBV7-2 and TRBJ1-1, with TRBD1 as a possible D gene (6 bases). Trimming shortened V by 4 bases and J by 0 bases, and 18 bases separated the two germline ends. CDR1 SGHTA and CDR2 FQGNSA come from the germline V gene. This CDR3 is 17 amino acids long. The chain's CDR3 is CASSSRPPGHLNTEAFF. The DNA for the CDR3 is TGTGCCAGCAGCTCTCGCCCGCCGGGACATCTGAACACTGAAGCTTTCTTT.